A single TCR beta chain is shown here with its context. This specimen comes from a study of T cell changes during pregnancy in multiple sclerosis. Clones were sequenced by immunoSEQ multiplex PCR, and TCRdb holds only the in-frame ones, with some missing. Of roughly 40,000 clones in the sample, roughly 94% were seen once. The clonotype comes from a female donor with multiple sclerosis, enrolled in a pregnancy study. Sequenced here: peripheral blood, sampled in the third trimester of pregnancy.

Here the CDR3 reads CASSFRSGGNYEQYF. In nucleotides, the CDR3 is TGTGCCAGCAGCTTCCGAAGTGGCGGAAACTACGAGCAGTACTTC. The J gene is TRBJ2-7, the V gene TRBV5-4; no firm D call. CDR3 length equals 15 residues. V lost 2 bases and J 3 bases, leaving 15 bases between the germline ends. Germline V gene data show CDR1 as SGHNT and CDR2 as YYREEE (reference sequence). Based on the CDR3 plus reference TRBV5-4 and TRBJ2-7, the full variable domain is ETGVTQSPTHLIKTRGQQVTLRCSSQSGHNTVSWYQQALGQGPQFIFQYYREEENGRGNFPPRFSGLQFPNYSSELNVNALELDDSALYLCASSFRSGGNYEQYFGPGTRLTVT.